The rows below give T cell receptor beta chains drawn from one sample of a study of Ad26.COV2.S vaccination and SARS-CoV-2 variants. Some clones are missing from TCRdb's copy, which holds only in-frame ones; the method was immunoSEQ multiplex PCR. The sample consists of 200,000 to 300,000 clones, around 87% of them appearing once. This sample comprised peripheral blood, obtained in a trial of Ad26.COV2.S vaccine versus placebo. The receptors stem from a person between 18 and 65 years old who received the Ad26.COV2.S COVID-19 vaccine or a placebo. Both conserved end residues are part of each CDR3. A D gene is named only where the DNA matches it firmly. Clone size, where shown, is once, few, many, or a class for clones that have expanded.

>NA|NA|TRBJ1-2|TRBV6-5
CASSRPSTYGYTF
TGTGCCAGCAGCCGTCCCTCTACCTATGGCTACACCTTC
>few|NA|TRBJ1-5|TRBV5-5
CASSLAGASNQPQHF
TGTGCCAGCAGCTTAGCGGGGGCTAGCAATCAGCCCCAGCATTTT
>NA|TRBD2|TRBJ2-1|TRBV4-1
CASSQDPSGSSYNEQFF
TGCGCCAGCAGCCAAGACCCTAGCGGGAGCTCCTACAATGAGCAGTTCTTC
>NA|TRBD2|TRBJ2-5|TRBV19
CASSPGLAAQETQYF
TGTGCCAGTAGTCCGGGACTAGCGGCCCAAGAGACCCAGTACTTC
>NA|TRBD1|TRBJ1-1|TRBV2
CASSDRGPTEAFF
TGTGCCAGCAGTGACAGGGGGCCAACTGAAGCTTTCTTT
>NA|NA|TRBJ2-5|TRBV7-3
CASSLGLRDGETQYF
TGTGCCAGCAGCTTGGGTCTGCGGGATGGTGAGACCCAGTACTTC
>NA|NA|TRBJ2-1|TRBV11-3
CASSPDGYNEQFF
TGTGCCAGCAGTCCGGACGGGTACAATGAGCAGTTCTTC
>NA|NA|TRBJ2-6|TRBV7-6
CASSLMALSGANVLTF
TGTGCCAGCAGCTTGATGGCACTCTCTGGGGCCAACGTCCTGACTTTC
>NA|TRBD2|TRBJ2-7|TRBV14
CASSQDGGVSSNEQYF
TGTGCCAGCAGCCAAGATGGGGGGGTTAGTAGCAACGAGCAGTACTTC
>NA|NA|TRBJ1-5|TRBV7-9
CASSLGLRGPQHF
TGTGCCAGCAGCTTGGGACTGCGAGGGCCCCAGCATTTT
>once|NA|TRBJ1-2|TRBV6-2/TRBV6-3
CASSYPPTGHGYTF
TGTGCCAGCAGTTACCCCCCTACAGGACACGGCTACACCTTC
>NA|NA|TRBJ2-1|TRBV3-1/TRBV3-2
CASSHDEGDEDEQFF
TGTGCCAGCAGCCACGACGAGGGAGATGAGGATGAGCAGTTCTTC
>NA|NA|TRBJ2-1|TRBV4-1
CASSQDRDIYNEQFF
TGCGCCAGCAGCCAAGACAGGGACATCTACAATGAGCAGTTCTTC
>once|NA|TRBJ2-1|TRBV9
CASARDVPNEQFF
TGTGCCAGCGCCCGGGACGTACCCAATGAGCAGTTCTTC
>NA|NA|TRBJ1-5|TRBV28
CASRRFVNQPQHF
TGTGCCAGTAGGAGGTTTGTCAATCAGCCCCAGCATTTT
>NA|TRBD2|TRBJ2-5|TRBV27
CASGFLAGGRETQYF
TGTGCCAGCGGATTCCTAGCGGGAGGGAGGGAGACCCAGTACTTC
>NA|NA|TRBJ1-2|TRBV5-4
CASSLRGNGYTF
TGTGCCAGCAGTCTGCGGGGCAATGGCTACACCTTC
>NA|TRBD2|TRBJ2-7|TRBV4-1
CASSPLGGGASEQYF
TGCGCCAGCAGCCCCCTCGGCGGGGGGGCCTCCGAGCAGTACTTC
>NA|NA|TRBJ1-6|TRBV27
CASSAEGYSPLHF
TGTGCCAGCAGTGCGGAAGGTTATTCACCCCTCCACTTT
>NA|NA|TRBJ1-5|TRBV5-6
CASRNKRGQGSRGNQPQHF
TGTGCCAGCAGAAATAAACGGGGGCAGGGCTCCCGAGGTAATCAGCCCCAGCATTTT
>NA|TRBD1|TRBJ2-5|TRBV10-3
CAISEEGQDPWETQYF
TGTGCCATCAGTGAGGAGGGACAGGACCCTTGGGAGACCCAGTACTTC
>NA|TRBD2|TRBJ2-1|TRBV27
CASSLLAGVNNEQFF
TGTGCCAGCAGTCTACTAGCGGGAGTTAACAATGAGCAGTTCTTC
>NA|NA|TRBJ1-1|TRBV3-1/TRBV3-2
CASSQVANTEAFF
TGTGCCAGCAGCCAAGTGGCGAACACTGAAGCTTTCTTT
>NA|NA|TRBJ2-7|TRBV11-2
CASSLENHASYEQYF
TGTGCCAGCAGCTTAGAGAACCACGCCTCCTACGAGCAGTACTTC
>NA|TRBD1|TRBJ1-2|TRBV9
CASSVIPGQGKF
TGTGCCAGCAGCGTAATCCCGGGACAGGGGAAGTTC
>NA|TRBD1|TRBJ2-7|TRBV5-1
CASSSDAPGQGVQYF
TGCGCCAGCAGCTCGGACGCCCCGGGACAGGGTGTGCAGTACTTC
>NA|TRBD2|TRBJ2-3|TRBV5-8
CASSRGLAGLGSTDTQYF
TGTGCCAGCAGCCGGGGACTAGCGGGCCTCGGTAGCACAGATACGCAGTATTTT
>NA|TRBD1|TRBJ1-1|TRBV6-5
CASSYIRTGGGTEAFF
TGTGCCAGCAGTTACATCCGGACAGGTGGGGGCACTGAAGCTTTCTTT
>NA|NA|TRBJ1-4|TRBV6-5
CASSYSTVTNEKLFF
TGTGCCAGCAGTTACTCGACAGTTACTAATGAAAAACTGTTTTTT
>NA|NA|TRBJ2-7|TRBV27
CASSRTISPYEQYF
TGTGCCAGCAGCCGGACAATTTCACCCTACGAGCAGTACTTC
>NA|NA|TRBJ1-2|TRBV12-3/TRBV12-4
CASSLLGGYTF
TGTGCCAGCAGCCTGCTCGGGGGCTACACCTTC
>NA|TRBD1|TRBJ1-6|TRBV20-1
CSAGDSVVLHF
TGCAGTGCTGGGGACAGTGTCGTCCTCCACTTT
>NA|NA|TRBJ2-3|TRBV6-5
CASSYSDRGADTQYF
TGTGCCAGCAGTTACTCGGACCGAGGGGCAGATACGCAGTATTTT
>once|NA|TRBJ2-7|TRBV10-1
CASSEPRETVSYEQYF
TGCGCCAGCAGTGAGCCCCGGGAGACCGTATCCTACGAGCAGTACTTC
>NA|NA|TRBJ1-3|TRBV6-5
CASLGGGNTIYF
TGTGCCAGCCTCGGGGGAGGAAACACCATATATTTT
>NA|NA|TRBJ1-1|TRBV7-9
CASSAPRVGNTEAFF
TGTGCCAGCAGCGCTCCCCGGGTCGGGAACACTGAAGCTTTCTTT
>NA|NA|TRBJ2-7|TRBV5-4
CASSLWGKWYEQYF
TGTGCCAGCAGCTTGTGGGGGAAGTGGTACGAGCAGTACTTC
>NA|TRBD1|TRBJ2-7|TRBV2
CASRETGVGDEQYF
TGTGCCAGCAGGGAGACAGGGGTTGGGGACGAGCAGTACTTC
>once|NA|TRBJ2-2|TRBV5-1
CASSLSGFRNTGELFF
TGCGCCAGCAGCTTGTCAGGGTTCCGAAACACCGGGGAGCTGTTTTTT
>NA|NA|TRBJ2-2|TRBV2
CASSETWDTTNTGELFF
TGTGCCAGCAGTGAAACCTGGGACACGACGAACACCGGGGAGCTGTTTTTT
>NA|NA|TRBJ2-5|TRBV7-9
CASSLAASYWETQYF
TGTGCCAGCAGCTTAGCGGCTAGCTACTGGGAGACCCAGTACTTC
>NA|NA|TRBJ2-7|TRBV28
CASSSPLEQYF
TGTGCCAGCAGCTCCCCCTTAGAGCAGTACTTC
>NA|TRBD1|TRBJ1-4|TRBV6-5
CASSYLDRVNEKLFF
TGTGCCAGCAGTTACCTAGACAGGGTAAATGAAAAACTGTTTTTT
>NA|NA|TRBJ1-6|TRBV4-2
CASRYSGGEANSPLHF
TGTGCCAGCAGGTACTCCGGGGGGGAGGCGAATTCACCCCTCCACTTT
>NA|TRBD2|TRBJ2-2|TRBV10-2
CASSERGAGVTGELFF
TGCGCCAGCAGTGAGAGGGGAGCGGGGGTCACCGGGGAGCTGTTTTTT
>NA|NA|TRBJ2-7|TRBV2
CASSEVGGGEQYF
TGTGCCAGCAGTGAAGTGGGGGGTGGGGAGCAGTACTTC
>NA|TRBD2|TRBJ2-1|TRBV7-2
CASSRTRREQFF
TGTGCCAGCAGCCGGACTAGGCGGGAGCAGTTCTTC
>NA|NA|TRBJ2-1|TRBV7-8
CASSLTTPIRLEQFF
TGTGCCAGCAGCTTAACAACTCCAATACGTTTGGAGCAGTTCTTC
>NA|NA|TRBJ1-2|TRBV19
CATQGGPEGGYTF
TGTGCCACGCAGGGTGGCCCGGAAGGCGGCTACACCTTC
>NA|NA|TRBJ1-1|TRBV5-1
CASSSGANTEAFF
TGCGCCAGCAGCTCAGGCGCGAACACTGAAGCTTTCTTT
>NA|TRBD1|TRBJ1-2|TRBV9
CASSERQGLNYGYTF
TGTGCCAGCAGCGAAAGACAGGGGCTAAACTATGGCTACACCTTC
>NA|TRBD1|TRBJ1-3|TRBV30
CAWSATSDRGDGNTIYF
TGTGCCTGGAGTGCCACATCGGACAGGGGCGATGGAAACACCATATATTTT
>NA|TRBD2|TRBJ2-1|TRBV2
CASSAPTGTSGTPGNEQFF
TGTGCCAGCTCCGCCCCCACCGGGACTAGCGGGACCCCGGGTAATGAGCAGTTCTTC
>few|NA|TRBJ2-7|TRBV6-2/TRBV6-3
CASSPLTRSSSYEQYF
TGTGCCAGCAGCCCTTTAACGCGTTCGAGCTCCTACGAGCAGTACTTC
>NA|NA|TRBJ2-2|TRBV30
CAWGGGAGASTGELFF
TGTGCCTGGGGAGGGGGCGCCGGGGCGAGCACCGGGGAGCTGTTTTTT
>NA|TRBD1|TRBJ1-4|TRBV19
CASSTTGRGEKLFF
TGTGCCAGTAGTACGACAGGGAGGGGTGAAAAACTGTTTTTT
>once|NA|TRBJ1-1|TRBV18
CASSPQGLEMEEAFF
TGTGCCAGCTCACCACAGGGGCTTGAGATGGAGGAAGCTTTCTTT
>NA|TRBD1|TRBJ2-5|TRBV10-2
CASGQGMETQYF
TGCGCCAGTGGACAGGGGATGGAGACCCAGTACTTC
>NA|NA|TRBJ1-3|TRBV28
CASSFYGTRGGNTIYF
TGTGCCAGCAGTTTCTATGGCACGAGGGGTGGAAACACCATATATTTT
>few|NA|TRBJ2-7|TRBV6-5
CASSYSRLAQTYEQYF
TGTGCCAGCAGTTACTCGCGGCTAGCGCAAACCTACGAGCAGTACTTC